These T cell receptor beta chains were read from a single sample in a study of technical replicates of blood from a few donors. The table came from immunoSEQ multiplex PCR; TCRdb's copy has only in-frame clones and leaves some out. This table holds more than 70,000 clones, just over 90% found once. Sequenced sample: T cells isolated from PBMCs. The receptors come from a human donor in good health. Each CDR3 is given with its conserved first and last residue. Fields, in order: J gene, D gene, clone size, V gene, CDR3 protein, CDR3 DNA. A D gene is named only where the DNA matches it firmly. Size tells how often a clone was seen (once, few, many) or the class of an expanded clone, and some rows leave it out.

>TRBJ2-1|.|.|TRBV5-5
CASSLEIRYNEQFF
TGTGCCAGCAGCCTTGAGATAAGATACAATGAGCAGTTCTTC
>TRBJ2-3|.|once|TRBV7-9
CASSLIAVGGFTDTQYF
TGTGCCAGCAGCTTAATAGCGGTTGGGGGGTTCACAGATACGCAGTATTTT
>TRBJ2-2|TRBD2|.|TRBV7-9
CASSLRTSGGTGELFF
TGTGCCAGCAGCTTAAGGACTAGCGGGGGGACCGGGGAGCTGTTTTTT
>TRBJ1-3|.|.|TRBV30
CAWKIESSGNTIYF
TGTGCCTGGAAGATAGAGAGCTCTGGAAACACCATATATTTT
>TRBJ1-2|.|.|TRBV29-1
CSVGSGNLYGYTF
TGCAGCGTGGGCTCGGGGAATCTCTATGGCTACACCTTC
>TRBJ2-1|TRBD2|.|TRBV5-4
CASSLVTSGLYNEQFF
TGTGCCAGCAGCTTGGTTACTAGCGGACTCTACAATGAGCAGTTCTTC
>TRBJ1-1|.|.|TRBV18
CASSSTAGTEALNTEAFF
TGTGCCAGCTCTTCAACCGCGGGAACCGAGGCTTTGAACACTGAAGCTTTCTTT
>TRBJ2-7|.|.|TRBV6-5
CASSSRLSSYEQYF
TGTGCCAGCAGTTCTCGATTGAGCTCCTACGAGCAGTACTTC
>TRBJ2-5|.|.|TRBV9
CASSRVEETQYF
TGTGCCAGCAGCCGCGTGGAAGAGACCCAGTACTTC
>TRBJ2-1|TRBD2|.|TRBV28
CASSLGLAGGTYNEQFF
TGTGCCAGCAGTTTAGGACTAGCGGGAGGAACCTACAATGAGCAGTTCTTC
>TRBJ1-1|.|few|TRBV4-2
CASSQDRSEAFF
TGTGCCAGCAGCCAAGATCGGTCTGAAGCTTTCTTT
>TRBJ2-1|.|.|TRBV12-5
CASGLIGAREQFF
TGTGCTAGTGGTTTGATAGGGGCGCGTGAGCAGTTCTTC
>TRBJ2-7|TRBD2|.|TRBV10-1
CASSPGLAGGLGEQYF
TGCGCCAGCAGTCCAGGACTAGCGGGGGGCCTGGGCGAGCAGTACTTC
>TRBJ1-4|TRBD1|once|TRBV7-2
CASSLGGQGFNEKLFF
TGTGCCAGCAGCTTAGGGGGACAGGGCTTTAATGAAAAACTGTTTTTT
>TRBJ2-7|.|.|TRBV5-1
CASSSPTGTSYEQYF
TGCGCCAGCAGCTCTCCCACAGGGACGTCCTACGAGCAGTACTTC
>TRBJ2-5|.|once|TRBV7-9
CASSLARTGNWETQYF
TGTGCCAGCAGCTTAGCGAGAACAGGGAATTGGGAGACCCAGTACTTC
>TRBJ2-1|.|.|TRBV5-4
CASSLGPSSGNEQFF
TGTGCCAGCAGCTTGGGTCCTAGTAGTGGGAATGAGCAGTTCTTC
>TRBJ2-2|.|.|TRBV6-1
CASSEGDGAGTGELFF
TGTGCCAGCAGTGAAGGGGACGGGGCGGGGACCGGGGAGCTGTTTTTT
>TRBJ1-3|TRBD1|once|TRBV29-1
CSVEGTGRDTIYF
TGCAGCGTTGAGGGGACAGGGCGTGACACCATATATTTT
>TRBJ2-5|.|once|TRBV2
CASSDYGDEAQYF
TGTGCCAGCAGTGATTACGGGGATGAGGCCCAGTACTTC
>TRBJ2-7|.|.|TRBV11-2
CASRIVGGPIHEQYF
TGTGCCAGCAGAATCGTGGGGGGGCCCATCCACGAGCAGTACTTC
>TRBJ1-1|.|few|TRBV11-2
CASSFVQVDLNTEAFF
TGTGCCAGCAGCTTTGTGCAGGTAGATTTGAACACTGAAGCTTTCTTT
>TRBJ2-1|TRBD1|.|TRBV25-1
CASSVSRDRGYNEQFF
TGTGCCAGCAGTGTTTCCCGGGACAGGGGTTACAATGAGCAGTTCTTC
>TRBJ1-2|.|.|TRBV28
CASRSDNYGYTF
TGTGCCAGCAGGTCAGATAACTATGGCTACACCTTC
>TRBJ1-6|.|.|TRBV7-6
CASSQQNRDTRSYNSPLHF
TGTGCCAGCAGCCAGCAGAACCGGGACACTCGCTCCTATAATTCACCCCTCCACTTT
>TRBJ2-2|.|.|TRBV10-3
CAISAGDPSTGELFF
TGTGCCATCAGTGCAGGGGACCCTTCGACCGGGGAGCTGTTTTTT
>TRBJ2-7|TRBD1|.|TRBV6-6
CASSYLRDRGSYEQYF
TGTGCCAGCAGTTACCTCCGGGACAGGGGGTCCTACGAGCAGTACTTC
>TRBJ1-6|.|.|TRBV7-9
CASSPLATGNSYNSPLHF
TGTGCCAGCAGCCCGCTAGCTACAGGGAACTCCTATAATTCACCCCTCCACTTT
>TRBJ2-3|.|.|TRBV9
CASSAPRYTQYF
TGTGCCAGCAGCGCGCCCCGGTATACGCAGTATTTT
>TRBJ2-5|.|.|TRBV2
CASRGDQETQYF
TGTGCCAGCAGAGGGGACCAAGAGACCCAGTACTTC
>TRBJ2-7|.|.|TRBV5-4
CASSSGLGGGYEQYF
TGTGCCAGCAGCTCCGGCTTAGGGGGTGGCTACGAGCAGTACTTC
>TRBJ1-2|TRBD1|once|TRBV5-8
CASSLLSGGQGFSTRYGYTF
TGTGCCAGCAGCTTACTTTCAGGGGGACAGGGATTCTCAACTCGCTATGGCTACACCTTC
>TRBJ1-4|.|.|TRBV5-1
CASSFGATNEKLFF
TGCGCCAGCAGCTTCGGGGCAACTAATGAAAAACTGTTTTTT
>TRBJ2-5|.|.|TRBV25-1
CASSPNAGLGGETQYF
TGTGCCAGCAGCCCCAACGCAGGGTTGGGTGGAGAGACCCAGTACTTC
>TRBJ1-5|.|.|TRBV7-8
CASSLVRGSDQPQHF
TGTGCCAGCAGCTTAGTCAGGGGATCCGATCAGCCCCAGCATTTT
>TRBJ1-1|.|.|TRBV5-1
CASSGRRRGVNTEAFF
TGCGCCAGCAGCGGCCGGAGGCGTGGGGTGAACACTGAAGCTTTCTTT
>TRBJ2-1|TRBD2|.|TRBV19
CASSTPGGQSSYNEQFF
TGTGCCAGTAGTACTCCGGGGGGTCAAAGCTCCTACAATGAGCAGTTCTTC
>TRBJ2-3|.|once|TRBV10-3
CAITRGPLDTQYF
TGTGCCATCACTAGAGGGCCCTTGGATACGCAGTATTTT
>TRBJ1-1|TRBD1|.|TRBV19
CASSMVQGGNTEAFF
TGTGCCAGTAGTATGGTCCAGGGGGGGAACACTGAAGCTTTCTTT
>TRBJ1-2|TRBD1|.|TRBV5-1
CASRPKPTGNYGYTF
TGCGCCAGCAGACCCAAACCGACAGGGAACTATGGCTACACCTTC
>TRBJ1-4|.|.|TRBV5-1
CASSVGGAVNEKLFF
TGCGCCAGCAGCGTCGGCGGGGCCGTTAATGAAAAACTGTTTTTT
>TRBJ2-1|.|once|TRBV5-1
CATHMGAEQFF
TGCGCCACCCACATGGGGGCCGAGCAGTTCTTC
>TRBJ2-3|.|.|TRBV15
CATSTPLTDTQYF
TGTGCCACCAGCACCCCCCTTACAGATACGCAGTATTTT
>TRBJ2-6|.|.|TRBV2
CATNQGSGANVLTF
TGTGCCACAAATCAGGGCTCCGGGGCCAACGTCCTGACTTTC
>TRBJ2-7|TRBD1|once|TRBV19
CASSSFPDRGIYEQYF
TGTGCCAGTAGTTCCTTCCCGGACAGGGGGATCTACGAGCAGTACTTC
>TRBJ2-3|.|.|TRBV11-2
CASSPRGQPITDTQYF
TGTGCCAGCAGCCCCCGGGGACAACCCATCACAGATACGCAGTATTTT
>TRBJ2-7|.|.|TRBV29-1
CSVDQGKGAYEQYF
TGCAGCGTTGATCAGGGGAAAGGGGCCTACGAGCAGTACTTC
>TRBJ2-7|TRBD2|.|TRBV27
CASAPAPGLDKENSYEQYF
TGTGCCAGCGCGCCCGCCCCGGGACTAGACAAGGAGAACTCCTACGAGCAGTACTTC